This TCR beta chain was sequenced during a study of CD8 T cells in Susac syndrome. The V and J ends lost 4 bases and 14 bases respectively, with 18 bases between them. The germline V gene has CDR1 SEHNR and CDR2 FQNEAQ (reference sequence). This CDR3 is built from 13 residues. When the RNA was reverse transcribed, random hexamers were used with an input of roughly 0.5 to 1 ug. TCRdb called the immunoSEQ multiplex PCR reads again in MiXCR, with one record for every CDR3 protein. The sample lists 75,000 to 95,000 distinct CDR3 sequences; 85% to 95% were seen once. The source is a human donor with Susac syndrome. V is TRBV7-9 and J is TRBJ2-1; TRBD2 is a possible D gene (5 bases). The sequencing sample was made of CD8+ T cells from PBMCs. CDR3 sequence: CASSSPEDLREFF. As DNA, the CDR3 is TGTGCCAGCAGCTCACCGGAGGATTTGAGGGAGTTCTTC.